The rows below give T cell receptor beta chains drawn from one sample of a study of metastatic and nonmetastatic thyroid tumors. TCRdb re-clonotyped the PCR reads through MiXCR. Of some 21,000 clones listed, roughly 25% are singletons. Material for sequencing was blood. Source of these receptors: a male donor with papillary thyroid cancer or a benign thyroid nodule (not recorded which). Some clones in this sample may be carry-over from other donors' samples. CDR3s include the opening cysteine and the closing phenylalanine or tryptophan. A row's size may be missing; if present it is once, few, many or a size class.

V: TRBV10-3; size: medium-sized; CDR3: CAITRTGAGNTIYF
V: TRBV20-1; size: -; CDR3: CSARPDGRTDTQYF
V: TRBV28; size: few; CDR3: CASSISYRAGGELFF
V: TRBV20-1; size: many; CDR3: CSARAGGINPAGADTQYF
V: TRBV5-1; size: -; CDR3: CASSQDSANEKLFF
V: TRBV5-1; size: -; CDR3: CASSDSLNTGELFF
V: TRBV15; size: -; CDR3: CATATGQGYGYTF
V: TRBV28; size: -; CDR3: CATEDYEQYF
V: TRBV6-1; size: few; CDR3: CASSEVPGGNSPLHF
V: TRBV6-5; size: -; CDR3: CASSYSRGNEKMFF
V: TRBV4-1; size: -; CDR3: CASSQYEGATRTGELFF
V: TRBV29-1; size: few; CDR3: CSVASGRTTDMQYF
V: TRBV12-3/TRBV12-4; size: few; CDR3: CASSFGSSPLHF
V: TRBV9; size: many; CDR3: CASSASEETQYF
V: TRBV20-1; size: many; CDR3: CSASHGQIYGYTF
V: TRBV7-8; size: few; CDR3: CASSSRLRSSYEQYF
V: TRBV2; size: few; CDR3: CASSEETRESTQYF
V: TRBV6-2/TRBV6-3; size: -; CDR3: CASSYSIDSYGYTF
V: TRBV6-1; size: medium-sized; CDR3: CASSRIWDRGVDTQYF
V: TRBV11-1; size: -; CDR3: CASSPIWAGVSYNEQFF
V: TRBV7-9; size: -; CDR3: CASSLFGGRTGELFF
V: TRBV6-1; size: -; CDR3: CATTSSTGELFF
V: TRBV5-6; size: -; CDR3: CASSLARGGQPQHF
V: TRBV6-1; size: medium-sized; CDR3: CASSESARTGGLFF
V: TRBV15; size: medium-sized; CDR3: CATSSQGRSNQPQHF
V: TRBV9; size: -; CDR3: CASSGGGQGNTIYF
V: TRBV11-2; size: few; CDR3: CASRGTSGGGVQFF
V: TRBV27; size: -; CDR3: CARSGLGLADYAKYF
V: TRBV19; size: -; CDR3: CASSIALTFHEQYF
V: TRBV12-3/TRBV12-4; size: few; CDR3: CASSFSSAGSNEQFF
V: TRBV5-1; size: few; CDR3: CASSQDGGANYGYTF
V: TRBV6-1; size: -; CDR3: CASKKTGGTGANVLTF
V: TRBV4-2; size: medium-sized; CDR3: CASSQDRGRSVGELFF
V: TRBV20-1; size: many; CDR3: CSAIVREQYF
V: TRBV27; size: few; CDR3: CASKGGQYF
V: TRBV30; size: -; CDR3: CAWMTQTVVFTEAFF
V: TRBV11-2; size: once; CDR3: CASSLAPDYGYTF
V: TRBV2; size: medium-sized; CDR3: CASSVAGSLYEQYF
V: TRBV28; size: medium-sized; CDR3: CASSRLIRGGEQYF
V: TRBV20-1; size: many; CDR3: CSARGGGATDTQYF
V: TRBV24-1; size: -; CDR3: CATSNPGGGLFF
V: TRBV20-1; size: many; CDR3: CSASLRGIREKLFF